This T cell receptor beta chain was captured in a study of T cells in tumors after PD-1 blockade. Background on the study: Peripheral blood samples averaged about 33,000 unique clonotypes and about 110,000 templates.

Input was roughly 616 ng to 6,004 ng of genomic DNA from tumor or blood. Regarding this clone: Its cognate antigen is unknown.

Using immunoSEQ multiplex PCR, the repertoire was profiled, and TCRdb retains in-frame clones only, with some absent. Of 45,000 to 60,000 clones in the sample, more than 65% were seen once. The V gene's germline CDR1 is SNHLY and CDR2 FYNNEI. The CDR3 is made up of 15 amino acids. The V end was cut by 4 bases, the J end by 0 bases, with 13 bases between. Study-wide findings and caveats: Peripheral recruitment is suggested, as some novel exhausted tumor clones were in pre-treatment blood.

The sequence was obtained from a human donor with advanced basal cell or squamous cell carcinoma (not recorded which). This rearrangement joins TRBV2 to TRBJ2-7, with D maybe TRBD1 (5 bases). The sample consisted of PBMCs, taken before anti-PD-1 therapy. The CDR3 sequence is CASSVARGVSYEQYF. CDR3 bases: TGTGCCAGCAGTGTAGCTAGGGGCGTCTCCTACGAGCAGTACTTC.